A single sample is the source of the 2 T cell receptor beta chains below, sequenced in a study of beta chain features in type 1 diabetes. Of the isolated RNA, all was reverse transcribed, and so the sequenced material was expressed TCRB transcripts. Using immunoSEQ multiplex PCR, the repertoire was profiled, and TCRdb retains in-frame clones only, with some absent. This sample has under 350,000 clones, with approximately 8.1% found just once. What was sequenced was central memory CD4+ T cells from blood. All receptors come from a woman aged 18 to 35 in good health.

V and J are TRBV7-9 and TRBJ1-2; TRBD1 matches 9 bases. Germline values: CDR1 SEHNR, CDR2 FQNEAQ (reference sequence). With 4 bases clipped from V and 2 bases from J, the junction kept 2 bases outside the gene matches. The CDR3 totals 14 residues. The CDR3 reads CASSYGQGNYGYTF. CDR3 in DNA: TGTGCCAGCAGCTATGGACAGGGGAACTATGGCTACACCTTC.

The chain uses TRBV7-2 and TRBJ2-2; D is possibly TRBD2 (5 bases). The CDR3 is 15 amino acids. Germline assignment: CDR1 SGHTA and CDR2 FQGNSA. V lost 2 bases and J lost 0, with 7 bases in between. CDR3 DNA: TGTGCCAGCAGCTTATACGGGGCGAACACCGGGGAGCTGTTTTTT. This gives the protein CASSLYGANTGELFF.